This T cell receptor beta chain stems from a study of cytomegalovirus exposure and HLA in healthy donors. With regard to this clone: Other DNA sequences in this specimen translate into the identical CDR3.

CDR1 MDHEN and CDR2 SYDVKM come from the germline V gene. V lost 6 bases to trimming and J lost 5 bases, with 19 bases between them. This CDR3 is 15 amino acids long. The study ran its PCR with 60 Vbeta and 13 Jbeta primers. TCRdb's table, derived via immunoSEQ multiplex PCR, lists solely in-frame clones and lacks some. Of 200,000 to 250,000 clones in the sample, 60% to 80% are singletons; the top ten hold around 2%. The chain has TRBV28 and TRBJ1-1; a possible D gene is TRBD1 (5 bases). Sequencing was performed on PBMCs. This TCR derives from a man in his late teens or twenties in good health and CMV-seronegative. CDR3 protein: CASSPVKWGETEAFF. The CDR3 DNA reads TGTGCCAGCAGCCCCGTTAAGTGGGGGGAGACTGAAGCTTTCTTT.